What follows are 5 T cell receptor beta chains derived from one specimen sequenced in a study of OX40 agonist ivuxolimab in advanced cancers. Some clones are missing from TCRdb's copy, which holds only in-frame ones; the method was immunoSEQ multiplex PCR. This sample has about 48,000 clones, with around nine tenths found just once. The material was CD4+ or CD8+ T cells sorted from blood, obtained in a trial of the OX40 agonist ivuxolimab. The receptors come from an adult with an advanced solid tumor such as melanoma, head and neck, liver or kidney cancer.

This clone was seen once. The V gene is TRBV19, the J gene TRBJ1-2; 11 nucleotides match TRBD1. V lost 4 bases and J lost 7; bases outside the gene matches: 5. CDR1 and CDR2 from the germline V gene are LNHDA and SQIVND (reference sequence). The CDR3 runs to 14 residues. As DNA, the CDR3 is TGTGCCAGTAGTACTGGACAGGGGGCCACTGGCTACACCTTC. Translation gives CASSTGQGATGYTF. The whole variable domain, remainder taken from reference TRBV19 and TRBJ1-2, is DGGITQSPKYLFRKEGQNVTLSCEQNLNHDAMYWYRQDPGQGLRLIYYSQIVNDFQKGDIAEGYSVSREKKESFPLTVTSAQKNPTAFYLCASSTGQGATGYTFGSGTRLTVV.

CDR3 bases: TGTGCTAGTGGTTTGGCCGGGACTGATGGCTATGGCTACACCTTC. This gives the protein CASGLAGTDGYGYTF. This chain uses TRBV12-5 with TRBJ1-2; D is possibly TRBD1 (5 bases). CDR1 is LGHNT and CDR2 is FRNRAP in the germline V gene. V gave up 1 base and J gave up 4 bases, with 13 bases separating them. The CDR3 sequence is 15 residues long.

Here the CDR3 reads CASSLGLWGGTTDTQYF. The CDR3 DNA sequence: TGCGCCAGCAGCTTGGGGTTGTGGGGAGGGACCACAGATACGCAGTATTTT. The chain is built from TRBV5-1 and TRBJ2-3, with 7 bases matching TRBD2. With V trimmed by 0 bases and J by 2 bases, 9 bases remained unmatched. Germline CDR1 reads SGHRS; CDR2 reads YFSETQ. The CDR3 is made up of 17 amino acids.

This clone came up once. This chain's CDR3 is CASTTGLAGVAMETQYF. The DNA for the CDR3 is TGTGCCAGCACCACCGGACTAGCGGGAGTAGCGATGGAGACCCAGTACTTC. The gene calls are TRBV7-2 and TRBJ2-5; 13 nucleotides align to TRBD2. J lost 5 bases, V lost 7 bases, and 13 bases had no gene match. This CDR3 has 17 amino acids. The germline gives CDR1 SGHTA, CDR2 FQGNSA.

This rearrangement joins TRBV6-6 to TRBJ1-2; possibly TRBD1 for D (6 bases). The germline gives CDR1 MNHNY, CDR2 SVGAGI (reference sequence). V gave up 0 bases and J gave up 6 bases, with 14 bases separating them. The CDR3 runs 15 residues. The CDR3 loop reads CASSYSNRDRDGYTF. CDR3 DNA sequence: TGTGCCAGCAGTTACTCTAACAGGGATAGGGATGGCTACACCTTC.